This TCR beta chain is from a study of control samples from healthy donors and cancer patients. The table lists this clone with a count of one. Method: immunoSEQ multiplex PCR; TCRdb's copy keeps in-frame clones and lacks some. The sample records 150,000 or so clones, roughly 94% being singletons. CDR1 is SGDLS, CDR2 YYNGEE, per germline. V shed 4 bases and J 3 bases; nucleotides not matched to a gene: 8. The CDR3 spans 16 residues. The chain links TRBV9 to TRBJ1-1, with 11 bases lining up with TRBD1. The sequencing input was blood. The sequence derives from a man aged 40-50 years in good health. The CDR3 DNA sequence: TGTGCCAGCAGCCCTATCGGACAGGGGGCTGACACTGAAGCTTTCTTT. Residues: CASSPIGQGADTEAFF.